Below, 28 T cell receptor beta chains from the same sample are listed, as sequenced in a study of OX40 agonist ivuxolimab in advanced cancers. Some clones are missing from TCRdb's copy, which holds only in-frame ones; the method was immunoSEQ multiplex PCR. The table has tens of thousands of clones, approximately 90% seen once. The sample here was CD4+ or CD8+ T cells sorted from blood, taken in a trial of the OX40 agonist ivuxolimab. The receptors here all came from an adult with an advanced solid tumor such as melanoma, head and neck, liver or kidney cancer.

The chain has TRBV10-3 and TRBJ1-1, with a tentative D call TRBD1 (6 bases). With 0 bases removed from V and 0 bases from J, the gap between germline ends came to 8 bases. The CDR3 is made up of 15 amino acids. Germline CDR1 is ENHRY and CDR2 is SYGVKD. The CDR3 DNA sequence: TGTGCCATCAGTGAGTCGGGGGGCTTGAACACTGAAGCTTTCTTT. Encoded protein: CAISESGGLNTEAFF.

The chain has TRBV19 and TRBJ2-2; TRBD1 is a possible D gene (5 bases). Germline values: CDR1 LNHDA, CDR2 SQIVND (reference sequence). The CDR3 consists of 13 residues. V gave up 6 bases and J gave up 6 bases, with 11 bases separating them. The CDR3, as DNA: TGTGCCAGTAGCCTCCAAGGGGCCGGGGAGCTGTTTTTT. As protein: CASSLQGAGELFF.

The chain is built from TRBV7-3 and TRBJ2-3, with D perhaps matching TRBD1 or TRBD2 (5 bases each). V lost 5 bases to trimming and J lost 8 bases, with 11 bases between them. Germline assignment: CDR1 SGHTA and CDR2 FQGTGA. The CDR3 is made up of 12 amino acids. CDR3 sequence reads: CASSGRDGTQYF. The CDR3 region has the DNA TGTGCCAGCAGCGGCCGGGACGGTACGCAGTATTTT.

The chain uses TRBV11-2 and TRBJ1-5; D unresolved. CDR3 length: 13 residues. V lost 5 bases and J lost 0, with 5 bases in between. CDR1 and CDR2 (germline): SGHAT, FQNNGV. The CDR3 spells CASSTNSNQPQHF. CDR3 sequence (DNA): TGTGCCAGCAGCACGAATAGCAATCAGCCCCAGCATTTT.

This clone was seen a single time. CDR3 sequence (DNA): TGTGCAAGTCGCTTAGCGCCGAAACTAGCGGGAGCTTACTACAATGAGCAGTTCTTC. Its translation: CASRLAPKLAGAYYNEQFF. The genes are TRBV12-2 and TRBJ2-1; the D call TRBD2 from the table was never checked on the DNA. TRBV12-2 represents a pseudogene. The CDR3 is 19 amino acids.

This clone appeared a single time. V and J are TRBV5-1 and TRBJ1-1; D not resolved. The CDR3 is 14 residues long. The ends were cut back, 1 base at V and 3 bases at J, with 10 bases in the middle. Germline values: CDR1 SGHRS, CDR2 YFSETQ. The CDR3 is CASSLYQEYTEAFF. The CDR3 region has the DNA TGCGCCAGCAGCTTGTACCAGGAGTACACTGAAGCTTTCTTT.

This clone is medium-sized in the sample. This chain joins TRBV27 and TRBJ2-3, with a tentative D call TRBD1 (5 bases). The CDR3 extends over 15 amino acids. Germline V gene lookup returns CDR1 MNHEY and CDR2 SMNVEV (reference sequence). V lost 4 bases to trimming and J lost 2 bases, with 13 bases between them. This chain's CDR3 is CASSSRTRITDTQYF. DNA of the CDR3: TGTGCCAGCAGTTCCCGGACACGGATCACAGATACGCAGTATTTT.

V and J are TRBV27 and TRBJ2-7; 8 positions match TRBD2. The V gene end was trimmed by 5 bases and the J gene end by 2 bases; junction bases not matched to a gene: 11. The CDR3 consists of 16 residues. The V gene's germline CDR1 is MNHEY and CDR2 SMNVEV (reference sequence). CDR3 in amino acids: CASSPTAGGRTYEQYF. Here the CDR3 DNA reads TGTGCCAGCAGTCCTACGGCGGGGGGTAGGACCTACGAGCAGTACTTC.

This clone was counted a few times. CDR3 protein: CAWSQWPLDSEKLFF. The CDR3, as DNA: TGTGCCTGGAGTCAGTGGCCCCTAGACAGCGAAAAACTGTTTTTT. J is TRBJ1-4 and V is TRBV30; perhaps TRBD1 as D (5 bases). Germline assignment: CDR1 GTSNPN and CDR2 SVGIG (reference sequence). The CDR3 loop spans 15 amino acids. V gave up 2 bases and J gave up 8 bases, with 18 bases separating them.

The chain couples TRBV7-9 to TRBJ1-2; tentatively, D is TRBD1 (6 bases). The germline gives CDR1 SEHNR, CDR2 FQNEAQ (reference sequence). The ends were cut back, 1 base at V and 4 bases at J, with 16 bases in the middle. This CDR3 is 16 amino acids long. Here the CDR3 DNA reads TGTGCCAGCAGCTTAGATCTTGTACAGGGCCTCTATGGCTACACCTTC. Its protein is CASSLDLVQGLYGYTF.

This rearrangement joins TRBV28 to TRBJ2-5, with D hard to call. Germline V gene lookup returns CDR1 MDHEN and CDR2 SYDVKM. The V end was cut by 6 bases, the J end by 5 bases, with 10 bases between. The CDR3 consists of 12 residues. CDR3 nucleotide sequence: TGTGCCAGCAGGGTGGGCAAGGAGACCCAGTACTTC. Its translation: CASRVGKETQYF.

The chain has TRBV6-5 and TRBJ2-5; D may be TRBD1 (5 bases). CDR1 and CDR2 from the germline V gene are MNHEY and SVGAGI. Trimming left V 5 bases short and J 3 bases short, with 7 bases between. CDR3 size: 12 residues. The CDR3 DNA reads as TGTGCCAGCAGTCCAGGGAAAGAGACCCAGTACTTC. The encoded protein is CASSPGKETQYF.

Here the CDR3 DNA reads TGTGCCAGCAGCCAAGGAGTCGGGTTGAAGTGGCATGAGCAGTTCTTC. Protein sequence: CASSQGVGLKWHEQFF. The V and J genes are TRBV14 and TRBJ2-1; D uncertain. This CDR3 comprises 16 residues. V shed 1 base and J shed 8 bases, with 18 bases lying between them. Germline CDR1 SGHDN, CDR2 FVKESK. The complete variable domain, with remaining parts taken from reference TRBV14 and TRBJ2-1, reads EAGVTQFPSHSVIEKGQTVTLRCDPISGHDNLYWYRRVMGKEIKFLLHFVKESKQDESGMPNNRFLAERTGGTYSTLKVQPAELEDSGVYFCASSQGVGLKWHEQFFGPGTRLTVL.

This sequence joins TRBV27 and TRBJ1-2; TRBD1 agrees at 7 bases. The CDR3 is 14 residues long. Germline CDR1 and CDR2: MNHEY and SMNVEV (reference sequence). With 6 bases clipped from V and 0 bases from J, the junction kept 4 bases outside the gene matches. The CDR3 nucleotides read TGTGCCAGCAGCCCTAGGGGGCCTAACTATGGCTACACCTTC. Translation: CASSPRGPNYGYTF.

The gene calls are TRBV4-1 and TRBJ2-2; 7 positions agree with TRBD1. The V segment lost 3 bases and the J segment 4 bases; nucleotides outside the gene matches: 8. The CDR3 totals 16 residues. The germline gives CDR1 MGHRA, CDR2 YSYEKL. CDR3: CASSHDRVGSTGELFF. The CDR3 DNA reads TGCGCCAGCAGCCACGACAGGGTAGGAAGCACCGGGGAGCTGTTTTTT.

This chain connects TRBV19 to TRBJ2-3; 7 positions agree with TRBD2. With V trimmed by 4 bases and J by 2 bases, 9 bases remained unmatched. The CDR3 runs to 16 residues. CDR1 and CDR2 (germline): LNHDA, SQIVND (reference sequence). CDR3 sequence (DNA): TGTGCCAGTAGTAACTCGCGGGAGAGACTCACAGATACGCAGTATTTT. Translated: CASSNSRERLTDTQYF.

The CDR3 spells CASSLSGGGLDTQYF. The CDR3, as DNA: TGTGCCAGCAGTTTATCAGGGGGGGGTCTAGATACGCAGTATTTT. The chain links TRBV27 to TRBJ2-3, with D tentatively TRBD2 (7 bases). This CDR3 comprises 15 residues. Germline V CDR1 and CDR2: MNHEY, SMNVEV (reference sequence). Trimming pared 0 bases from V and 5 bases from J, leaving 12 bases between.

The chain links TRBV19 to TRBJ2-1; TRBD2 is a possible D gene (6 bases). CDR1 is LNHDA and CDR2 is SQIVND in the germline V gene (reference sequence). This CDR3 is built from 14 residues. The germline V and J ends were trimmed by 2 bases and 7 bases, with 12 bases remaining between them. The CDR3 coding sequence is TGTGCCAGTAGTATAAGCGGCAGCGGGAATGAGCAGTTCTTC. Its protein is CASSISGSGNEQFF.

The chain joins TRBV11-1 to TRBJ2-1, with TRBD2 identical over 9 bases. The CDR3 runs 13 residues. Trimming at V came to 5 bases and at J to 9 bases, leaving 5 bases not matched to a gene. CDR1 is SGHAT, CDR2 FQDESV, per germline (reference sequence). CDR3 loop: CASSQGTSSEQFF. CDR3 nucleotide sequence: TGTGCCAGCAGCCAAGGGACTAGCAGTGAGCAGTTCTTC.

This clone appeared once. The rearrangement joins TRBV5-1 to TRBJ2-1; D is possibly TRBD1 (5 bases). The CDR3 runs to 15 residues. The germline V and J ends were trimmed by 4 bases and 3 bases, with 14 bases remaining between them. Germline values: CDR1 SGHRS, CDR2 YFSETQ. The CDR3: CASSGHMSSYNEQFF. The CDR3 DNA sequence: TGCGCCAGCAGCGGACATATGTCTAGCTACAATGAGCAGTTCTTC.

The chain joins TRBV7-8 to TRBJ1-5; the D gene is possibly TRBD1 (6 bases). Per germline, CDR1 SGHVS and CDR2 FQNEAQ. V was clipped by 5 bases and J by 5 bases, with 16 bases between them. This CDR3 region has 15 residues. The CDR3: CASSRTDRLHQPQHF. The CDR3 nucleotides read TGTGCCAGCAGCCGTACGGACAGACTCCATCAGCCCCAGCATTTT.

This chain joins TRBV9 and TRBJ2-1, with 12 bases that match TRBD2. The CDR3 covers 19 residues. V lost 2 bases, J lost 9 bases, and 18 bases stayed unmatched. From germline, CDR1 is SGDLS and CDR2 YYNGEE. This CDR3 reads CASSVGPTSGGFRRVEQFF. The DNA of the CDR3 is TGTGCCAGCAGCGTGGGACCGACTAGCGGGGGCTTCAGGAGGGTTGAGCAGTTCTTC.

This sequence joins TRBV7-2 and TRBJ1-1, with D hard to call. This CDR3 contains 11 residues. V shed 5 bases and J shed 13 bases, with 14 bases lying between them. Germline assignment: CDR1 SGHTA and CDR2 FQGNSA. The CDR3 DNA is TGTGCCAGCAGCCCCATTCGGGGTGTTTTCTTT. Translation: CASSPIRGVFF.

This chain joins TRBV19 and TRBJ1-1; D is unresolved. V lost 8 bases and J lost 7, with 14 bases in between. Germline CDR1 reads LNHDA; CDR2 reads SQIVND (reference sequence). The CDR3 extends over 12 amino acids. The CDR3 DNA reads TGTGCCAGTGTCGCCTTTGGTTTTGAAGCTTTCTTT. It specifies CASVAFGFEAFF.

The chain couples TRBV6-5 to TRBJ2-3, with D maybe TRBD2 (6 bases). CDR1 is MNHEY and CDR2 is SVGAGI in the germline V gene. The CDR3 sequence is 15 residues long. Trimming cost V 5 bases and J 1 base, with 13 bases left between them. The CDR3 loop reads CASSAPGVGTDTQYF. The CDR3 DNA reads as TGTGCCAGCAGTGCACCGGGAGTTGGCACAGATACGCAGTATTTT.

This clone turned up a few times. The chain couples TRBV30 to TRBJ1-1; D perhaps matches TRBD1 (6 bases). The CDR3 runs to 12 residues. In germline, CDR1 is GTSNPN, CDR2 SVGIG (reference sequence). V lost 1 base and J lost 8, with 11 bases in between. The CDR3: CAWSGRQAEAFF. For the CDR3, the DNA is TGTGCCTGGAGTGGCAGACAGGCCGAAGCTTTCTTT. Looking up the rest from reference TRBV30 and TRBJ1-1 gives the full variable domain: SQTIHQWPATLVQPVGSPLSLECTVEGTSNPNLYWYRQAAGRGLQLLFYSVGIGQISSEVPQNLSASRPQDRQFILSSKKLLLSDSGFYLCAWSGRQAEAFFGQGTRLTVV.

The V gene is TRBV7-9, the J gene TRBJ2-7; 8 bases match TRBD1. J gave up 5 bases and V 5 bases, and 14 bases lay outside the gene matches. The V gene's germline CDR1 is SEHNR and CDR2 FQNEAQ (reference sequence). The length of the CDR3 is 16 residues. CDR3 bases: TGTGCCAGCAGCCACCTGAGTGTGACAGGGGTAGACGAGCAGTACTTC. Its translation: CASSHLSVTGVDEQYF.

In the case of this clone: One end of the junction fails to match germline, which may point to a read error. The rearrangement links TRBV6-1 to TRBJ2-7; the match to TRBD1 covers 8 bases. The CDR3 sequence is 11 residues long. Looked up from germline, CDR1 is MNHNS and CDR2 is SASEGT. The CDR3 loop is CASRGTGGGPF. CDR3 DNA sequence: TGTGCCAGCAGGGGGACAGGAGGGGGGCCCTTC.